Shown below are 31 T cell receptor beta chains from a single sample sequenced in a study of T cell changes during pregnancy in multiple sclerosis. Clones were sequenced by immunoSEQ multiplex PCR, and TCRdb holds only the in-frame ones, with some missing. Among 40,000 to 55,000 clones listed, 85% to 95% were seen once. Sequenced sample: peripheral blood. All receptors derive from a female donor with multiple sclerosis, enrolled in a pregnancy study.

The chain carries TRBV7-2 and TRBJ1-2; no clear D gene. Germline values: CDR1 SGHTA, CDR2 FQGNSA. V was pared by 4 bases and J by 1 base, with 7 bases between. The CDR3 length is 13 residues. CDR3 sequence: CASSSGSNYGYTF. Here the CDR3 DNA reads TGTGCCAGCAGCTCCGGGAGTAACTATGGCTACACCTTC.

V and J are TRBV13 and TRBJ2-7; TRBD1 is a possible D gene (5 bases). This CDR3 spans 15 amino acids. Between the trimmed V and J ends, which lost 5 bases and 5 bases, there was a span of 19 bases. The V gene's germline CDR1 is PRHDT and CDR2 FYEKMQ (reference sequence). The CDR3 nucleotides are TGTGCCAGCAGCCCTACCTGGGCAGGGCCCCACGAGCAGTACTTC. Protein: CASSPTWAGPHEQYF.

The V call is TRBV18, the J call TRBJ1-2; D unclear. This CDR3 is built from 13 residues. Trimming shortened V by 2 bases and J by 6 bases, and 10 bases separated the two germline ends. The germline V gene has CDR1 KGHSH and CDR2 LQKENI. The CDR3 coding sequence is TGTGCCAGCTCACCAATCGGCCGAGATGGCTACACCTTC. Translating it yields CASSPIGRDGYTF.

The chain combines TRBV6-1 with TRBJ2-7, with TRBD2 matching over 7 bases. The V gene's germline CDR1 is MNHNS and CDR2 SASEGT. The CDR3 is made up of 15 amino acids. Trimming at V came to 1 base and at J to 1 base, leaving 4 bases not matched to a gene. CDR3 nucleotide sequence: TGTGCCAGCAGTGAAGAAGCTAGCGGTTCCTACGAGCAGTACTTC. This translates into CASSEEASGSYEQYF.

This clone was seen once. V is TRBV11-1 and J is TRBJ1-3; TRBD1 agrees at 7 bases. CDR3 length: 15 amino acids. From germline, CDR1 is SGHAT and CDR2 FQDESV (reference sequence). Trimming removed 3 bases from V and 5 bases from J; junction bases left unmatched: 7. In nucleotides, the CDR3 is TGTGCCAGCAGCTTGAGAGGACAGGACAGAAACACCATATATTTT. Amino acids: CASSLRGQDRNTIYF. Full variable domain (missing parts from reference TRBV11-1 and TRBJ1-3): EAEVAQSPRYKITEKSQAVAFWCDPISGHATLYWYRQILGQGPELLVQFQDESVVDDSQLPKDRFSAERLKGVDSTLKIQPAELGDSAMYLCASSLRGQDRNTIYFGEGSWLTVV.

This rearrangement joins TRBV9 to TRBJ2-7; the match to TRBD2 covers 9 bases. This CDR3 region has 15 residues. CDR1 and CDR2 (germline): SGDLS, YYNGEE. The V and J ends lost 4 bases and 2 bases, in that order; junction bases with no gene match: 7. DNA for the CDR3: TGTGCCAGCAGCCCAGAGGCGGGAGGGGCCTACGAGCAGTACTTC. Protein sequence: CASSPEAGGAYEQYF.

This sequence joins TRBV11-2 and TRBJ2-6, with TRBD1 matching 12 bases. This CDR3 has 19 residues. Trimming took 5 bases from V and 4 from J; bases not matched to a gene: 12. Per germline, CDR1 SGHAT and CDR2 FQNNGV. The CDR3 loop reads CASSPLWGQGASGANVLTF. CDR3 bases: TGTGCCAGCAGCCCCCTTTGGGGACAGGGGGCGTCGGGGGCCAACGTCCTGACTTTC.

The chain combines TRBV4-1 with TRBJ2-5; TRBD2 matches 10 bases. Trimming cost V 0 bases and J 4 bases; bases outside gene matches: 14. The CDR3 length is 19 residues. From germline, CDR1 is MGHRA and CDR2 YSYEKL. CDR3 residues: CASSQDLSAGGPSRETQYF. CDR3 DNA sequence: TGCGCCAGCAGCCAAGATCTATCAGCGGGAGGGCCGAGTAGAGAGACCCAGTACTTC.

This clone came up a few times. The rearrangement links TRBV14 to TRBJ1-1, with D possibly being TRBD1 (6 bases). CDR3 size: 15 residues. The V end was cut by 4 bases, the J end by 3 bases, with 15 bases between. From germline, CDR1 is SGHDN and CDR2 FVKESK. CDR3 protein: CASSRETGSYTEAFF. DNA for the CDR3: TGTGCCAGCAGCCGAGAGACAGGTAGTTACACTGAAGCTTTCTTT.

This chain uses TRBV6-6 with TRBJ1-2; unclear D gene. V lost 0 bases and J 8 bases, leaving 4 bases between the germline ends. The CDR3 consists of 11 residues. Germline V gene lookup returns CDR1 MNHNY and CDR2 SVGAGI (reference sequence). The chain's CDR3 is CASSYSKGYTF. The CDR3 nucleotides read TGTGCCAGCAGTTACTCGAAGGGCTACACCTTC.

V is TRBV18 and J is TRBJ2-5, with D maybe TRBD2 (7 bases). Trimming shortened V by 6 bases and J by 4 bases, and 18 bases separated the two germline ends. This CDR3 is built from 15 residues. Germline CDR1 is KGHSH and CDR2 is LQKENI. This CDR3 reads CASSPDRRGGETQYF. Written as DNA, the CDR3 is TGTGCCAGCTCTCCTGACAGGAGGGGGGGAGAGACCCAGTACTTC.

The rearrangement links TRBV5-1 to TRBJ2-1; TRBD2 matches 9 bases. The CDR3 is made up of 14 amino acids. Germline loops: CDR1 SGHRS, CDR2 YFSETQ. With 3 bases clipped from V and 7 bases from J, the junction kept 5 bases outside the gene matches. CDR3 protein: CASSSLAGRNEQFF. As DNA, the CDR3 is TGCGCCAGCAGCTCGCTAGCGGGACGGAATGAGCAGTTCTTC.

This chain uses TRBV29-1 with TRBJ1-4; a weak D match, TRBD1 (6 bases). There are 15 residues in the CDR3. Trimming shortened V by 3 bases and J by 0 bases, and 11 bases separated the two germline ends. Germline V lookup: CDR1 SQVTM, CDR2 ANQGSEA. The CDR3 sequence: CSVDTRTATNEKLFF. CDR3 bases: TGCAGCGTTGATACTAGGACAGCAACTAATGAAAAACTGTTTTTT.

V and J are TRBV7-9 and TRBJ1-1, with D unclear. Germline assignment: CDR1 SEHNR and CDR2 FQNEAQ (reference sequence). CDR3 length equals 14 residues. Trimming shortened V by 2 bases and J by 5 bases, and 12 bases separated the two germline ends. As DNA, the CDR3 is TGTGCCAGCAGCTTAACTAGGGTGGGGACTGAAGCTTTCTTT. Residues: CASSLTRVGTEAFF.

This clone appeared once. The J gene is TRBJ2-3, the V gene TRBV30; tentatively, D is TRBD1 or TRBD2 (5 bases each). Trimming pared 3 bases from V and 0 bases from J, leaving 13 bases between. CDR3 size: 15 residues. Germline CDR1 reads GTSNPN; CDR2 reads SVGIG (reference sequence). The CDR3 nucleotides read TGTGCCTGGAGGGGATTGAGGGGTAGCACAGATACGCAGTATTTT. Translation: CAWRGLRGSTDTQYF.

The chain employs TRBV7-2 and TRBJ2-7; possible D gene TRBD1, 5 bases. The CDR3 spans 14 residues. Looked up from germline, CDR1 is SGHTA and CDR2 is FQGNSA. V was clipped by 6 bases and J by 2 bases, with 14 bases between them. Here the CDR3 DNA reads TGTGCCAGCAGTCCCCGGACAAGTCCCTACGAGCAGTACTTC. This codes for CASSPRTSPYEQYF.

This clone has just one count. J is TRBJ1-1 and V is TRBV4-3; possible D gene TRBD1, 5 bases. Germline V gene sequence: CDR1 LGHNA, CDR2 YSLEER. CDR3 length equals 14 residues. Trimming removed 1 base at V and 6 bases at J, with 12 bases between. The chain's CDR3 is CASSQGIGGAEAFF. The DNA for the CDR3 is TGCGCCAGCAGCCAAGGTATTGGGGGGGCTGAAGCTTTCTTT.

The rearrangement links TRBV5-5 to TRBJ2-7; TRBD1 or TRBD2 may be the D gene (6 bases each). The ends were cut back, 0 bases at V and 3 bases at J, with 13 bases in the middle. The germline gives CDR1 SGHKS, CDR2 YYEKEE (reference sequence). CDR3 size: 15 residues. The CDR3 DNA is TGTGCCAGCAGCTTGGTAGGGGGGCTCGACTACGAGCAGTACTTC. This encodes CASSLVGGLDYEQYF.

Details on this clone: The identical CDR3 is also encoded by other nucleotide sequences in the sample. V gene TRBV5-1 combines with J gene TRBJ2-3; D call uncertain. Germline CDR1 is SGHRS and CDR2 is YFSETQ. The CDR3 covers 11 residues. V was pared by 0 bases and J by 6 bases, with 2 bases between. The CDR3: CASSLADTQYF. CDR3 sequence (DNA): TGCGCCAGCAGCTTGGCGGATACGCAGTATTTT.

The V call is TRBV2, the J call TRBJ2-3, with 12 bases matching TRBD2. V shed 4 bases, J shed 4 bases, and the junction held 9 bases outside the gene matches. The CDR3 consists of 17 residues. Germline V CDR1 and CDR2: SNHLY, FYNNEI. The CDR3 DNA is TGTGCCAGCAGTGGGGGGTGGCTAGCGGGAGGGCCAGATACGCAGTATTTT. Translated, it gives CASSGGWLAGGPDTQYF.

The chain recombines TRBV7-2 with TRBJ2-2, with TRBD2 matching over 7 bases. CDR3 size: 15 residues. V gave up 2 bases and J gave up 3 bases; unmatched junction bases: 3. CDR1 is SGHTA and CDR2 is FQGNSA in the germline V gene. Here the CDR3 reads CASSLTREDTGELFF. In DNA, the CDR3 is TGTGCCAGCAGCTTAACCCGGGAGGACACCGGGGAGCTGTTTTTT. The variable domain in full, completed from reference TRBV7-2 and TRBJ2-2, reads GAGVSQSPSNKVTEKGKDVELRCDPISGHTALYWYRQSLGQGLEFLIYFQGNSAPDKSGLPSDRFSAERTGGSVSTLTIQRTQQEDSAVYLCASSLTREDTGELFFGEGSRLTVL.

The chain recombines TRBV2 with TRBJ1-5; TRBD1 matches 9 bases. The CDR3 sequence is 16 residues long. The V segment lost 2 bases and the J segment 2 bases; nucleotides outside the gene matches: 4. The germline gives CDR1 SNHLY, CDR2 FYNNEI. CDR3 sequence: CASSEWRTGGNQPQHF. The DNA for the CDR3 is TGTGCCAGCAGTGAATGGCGGACAGGGGGCAATCAGCCCCAGCATTTT. Full variable domain (remainder filled in from reference TRBV2 and TRBJ1-5): EPEVTQTPSHQVTQMGQEVILRCVPISNHLYFYWYRQILGQKVEFLVSFYNNEISEKSEIFDDQFSVERPDGSNFTLKIRSTKLEDSAMYFCASSEWRTGGNQPQHFGDGTRLSIL.

The genes are TRBV27 and TRBJ2-1, with 13 positions matching TRBD2. This CDR3 has 16 amino acids. Germline trimming cut 5 bases from V and 7 bases from J; bases unmatched to any gene: 8. Looked up from germline, CDR1 is MNHEY and CDR2 is SMNVEV (reference sequence). CDR3 nucleotides: TGTGCCAGCAGTAGAATACTAGCGGGAGGGCCGAATGAGCAGTTCTTC. This translates into CASSRILAGGPNEQFF.

The chain is built from TRBV6-6 and TRBJ2-7; a possible D gene is TRBD1 (5 bases). This CDR3 region has 14 residues. Looked up from germline, CDR1 is MNHNY and CDR2 is SVGAGI (reference sequence). V was trimmed by 9 bases and J by 1 base, leaving 16 bases between them. CDR3 residues: CASKGAISSYEQYF. The CDR3 DNA sequence: TGTGCCAGTAAAGGGGCCATCTCTTCCTACGAGCAGTACTTC.

The chain employs TRBV11-2 and TRBJ2-3, with TRBD2 identical over 7 bases. This CDR3 has 16 residues. V was clipped by 0 bases and J by 2 bases; unmatched bases: 5. Germline V gives CDR1 SGHAT, CDR2 FQNNGV. The CDR3 DNA is TGTGCCAGCAGCTTAGAGGTGCGGGGGTTCACAGATACGCAGTATTTT. It specifies CASSLEVRGFTDTQYF.

J is TRBJ2-3 and V is TRBV27; no clear D. Germline V gene lookup returns CDR1 MNHEY and CDR2 SMNVEV (reference sequence). V was trimmed by 2 bases and J by 4 bases, leaving 7 bases between them. The CDR3 spans 13 residues. The CDR3 sequence is CASSLIVADTQYF. The CDR3 DNA reads TGTGCCAGCAGTTTAATAGTCGCAGATACGCAGTATTTT.

CDR3 sequence (DNA): TGTGCCAGCAGCGTGGACCTGGGCCCATACTATGGCTACACCTTC. Translated: CASSVDLGPYYGYTF. The J gene is TRBJ1-2, the V gene TRBV9; no reliable D call. The length of the CDR3 is 15 residues. Germline V gives CDR1 SGDLS, CDR2 YYNGEE. The V end was cut by 2 bases, the J end by 3 bases, with 14 bases between.

The gene calls are TRBV14 and TRBJ2-3; D is uncertain. The CDR3 spans 14 residues. Germline CDR1 reads SGHDN; CDR2 reads FVKESK. V shed 2 bases and J shed 4 bases, with 10 bases lying between them. The CDR3 reads CASSQSLMPDTQYF. DNA of the CDR3: TGTGCCAGCAGCCAATCATTGATGCCAGATACGCAGTATTTT.

The chain recombines TRBV30 with TRBJ2-7; TRBD2 matches at 7 bases. The ends lost 0 bases at V and 1 base at J; junction bases unmatched: 0. There are 13 residues in the CDR3. Germline V CDR1 and CDR2: GTSNPN, SVGIG (reference sequence). The CDR3 DNA sequence: TGTGCCTGGAGTGTAGCGGGGTCCTACGAGCAGTACTTC. This codes for CAWSVAGSYEQYF.

The rearrangement joins TRBV19 to TRBJ2-7; 8 nucleotides match TRBD2. After removal of 3 bases from V and 7 bases from J, the junction contained 8 bases not matched to a gene. Germline V gene lookup returns CDR1 LNHDA and CDR2 SQIVND (reference sequence). This CDR3 has 14 amino acids. CDR3 amino acids: CASSISSGSREQYF. In nucleotides, the CDR3 is TGTGCCAGTAGTATCTCCAGCGGGAGCAGGGAGCAGTACTTC.

The J gene is TRBJ1-2, the V gene TRBV5-1, with 9 bases aligning to TRBD1. Germline V gene lookup returns CDR1 SGHRS and CDR2 YFSETQ. The CDR3 is 14 residues long. The V and J ends lost 7 bases and 2 bases, in that order; junction bases with no gene match: 6. The CDR3, as DNA: TGCGCCAGCGCTTGGACAGGGGCGAACTATGGCTACACCTTC. Translated, it gives CASAWTGANYGYTF.